The clone carrying this T cell receptor beta chain was counted only a few times. The V gene lost 6 bases and the J gene lost 4 bases, with 15 bases spanning the gap. Germline assignment: CDR1 MNHNS and CDR2 SASEGT. This CDR3 region has 14 residues. This entry belongs to a study of beta chain features in type 1 diabetes. Sequenced material consisted of expressed TCRB transcripts (all of the isolated RNA was reverse transcribed). The protocol was immunoSEQ multiplex PCR, while the TCRdb copy is restricted to in-frame clones and leaves out a portion. The table lists about 620,000 clones, roughly 16% of them singletons.

This TCR came from a man younger than 35 in good health. Sequenced: naive CD4+ T cells from blood. The rearrangement links TRBV6-1 to TRBJ2-5; D possibly corresponds to TRBD1 (6 bases). The CDR3 protein is CASSATGMRETQYF. The CDR3 DNA sequence: TGTGCCAGCAGCGCAACAGGGATGAGAGAGACCCAGTACTTC.